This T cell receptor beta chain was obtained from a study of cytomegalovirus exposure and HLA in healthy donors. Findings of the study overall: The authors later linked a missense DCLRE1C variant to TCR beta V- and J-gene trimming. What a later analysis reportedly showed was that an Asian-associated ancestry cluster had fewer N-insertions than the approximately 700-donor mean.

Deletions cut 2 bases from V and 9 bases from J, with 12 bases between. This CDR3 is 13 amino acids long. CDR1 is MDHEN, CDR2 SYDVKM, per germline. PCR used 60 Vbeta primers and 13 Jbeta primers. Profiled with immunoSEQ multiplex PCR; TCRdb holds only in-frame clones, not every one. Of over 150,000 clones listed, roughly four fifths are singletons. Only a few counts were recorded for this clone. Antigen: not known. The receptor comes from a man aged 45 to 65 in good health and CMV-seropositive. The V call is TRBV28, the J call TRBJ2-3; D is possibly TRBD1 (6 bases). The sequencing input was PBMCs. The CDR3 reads CASSLPQGGTQYF. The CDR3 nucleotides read TGTGCCAGCAGTTTACCACAGGGTGGGACGCAGTATTTT.